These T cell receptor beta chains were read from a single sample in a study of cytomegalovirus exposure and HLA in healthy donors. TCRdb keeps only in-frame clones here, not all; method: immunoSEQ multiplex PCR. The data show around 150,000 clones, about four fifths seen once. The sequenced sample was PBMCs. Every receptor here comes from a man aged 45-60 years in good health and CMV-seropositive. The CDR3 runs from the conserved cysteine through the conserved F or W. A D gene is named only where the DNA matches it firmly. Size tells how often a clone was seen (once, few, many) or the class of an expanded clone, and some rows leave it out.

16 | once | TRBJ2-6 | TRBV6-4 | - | TGTGCCAGCAGTGACGAGTCAGGGGTAGGGGCCAACGTCCTGACTTTC | CASSDESGVGANVLTF
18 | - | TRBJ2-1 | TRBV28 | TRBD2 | TGTGCCAGCAGGACCGTGACTAGCGGGAGTTGGGATAACAATGAGCAGTTCTTC | CASRTVTSGSWDNNEQFF
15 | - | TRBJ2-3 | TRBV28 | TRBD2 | TGTGCCAGCAGTTTAACCCTAGCGGTGGGGGATACGCAGTATTTT | CASSLTLAVGDTQYF
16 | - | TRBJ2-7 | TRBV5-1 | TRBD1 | TGCGCCAGCCGCTCCGCCGGACAGGAACCCACCTACGAGCAGTACTTC | CASRSAGQEPTYEQYF
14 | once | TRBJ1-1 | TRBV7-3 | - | TGTGCCAGCAGCTTACGACAGAGTGGCACTGAAGCTTTCTTT | CASSLRQSGTEAFF
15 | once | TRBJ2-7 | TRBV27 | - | TGTGCCAGCAGTTTATCATCTACCCGCTCCTACGAGCAGTACTTC | CASSLSSTRSYEQYF
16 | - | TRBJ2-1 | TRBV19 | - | TGTGCCAGTAGTATATTGGGTAGGAGCTCCTACAATGAGCAGTTCTTC | CASSILGRSSYNEQFF
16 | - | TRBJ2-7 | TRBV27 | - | TGTGCCAGCAGTTTATCTTGGGGCAGGGGCTCCTACGAGCAGTACTTC | CASSLSWGRGSYEQYF
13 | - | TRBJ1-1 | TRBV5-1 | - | TGCGCCAGCAGCCCATGGGAGAGCACTGAAGCTTTCTTT | CASSPWESTEAFF
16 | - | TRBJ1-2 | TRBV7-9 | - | TGTTCCAGCAGCTTAGCGGGGGGTGAGCGAAGCTATGGCTACACCTTC | CSSSLAGGERSYGYTF
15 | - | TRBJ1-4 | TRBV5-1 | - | TGCGCCAGCGGGGAATCAGGGGCAACTAATGAAAAACTGTTTTTT | CASGESGATNEKLFF
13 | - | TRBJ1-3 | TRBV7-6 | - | TGTGCCAGCAGCTTCGACGACGGGGACACCATATATTTT | CASSFDDGDTIYF
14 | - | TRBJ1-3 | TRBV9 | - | TGTGCCAGCAGCGTAGTGGGCAGTGGAAACACCATATATTTT | CASSVVGSGNTIYF
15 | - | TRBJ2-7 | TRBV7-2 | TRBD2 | TGTGCCAGCAGCTTTTCAAGCGGGGGTTTCTACGAGCAGTACTTC | CASSFSSGGFYEQYF
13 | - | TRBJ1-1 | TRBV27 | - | TGTGCCAGCAGTTTCTCAGAGAACACTGAAGCTTTCTTT | CASSFSENTEAFF
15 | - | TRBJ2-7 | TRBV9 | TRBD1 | TGTGCCAGCAGCCCCCAGGGGACAGGTGGGGGGGAGCAGTACTTC | CASSPQGTGGGEQYF
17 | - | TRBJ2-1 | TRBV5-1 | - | TGCGCCAGCAGCTTGGCCGTTGACACCTCCAGGGTGAATGAGCAGTTCTTC | CASSLAVDTSRVNEQFF
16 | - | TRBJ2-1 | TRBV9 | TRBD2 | TGTGCCAGCAGCGTAGACGGGGGGGCCTCCTACAATGAGCAGTTCTTC | CASSVDGGASYNEQFF
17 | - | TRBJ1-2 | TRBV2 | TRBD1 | TGTGCCAGCAGTGAAGGGTCAGGGGGCGGGTCAGGGTATGGCTACACCTTC | CASSEGSGGGSGYGYTF
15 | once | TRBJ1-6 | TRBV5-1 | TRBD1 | TGCGCCAGCAGCTTAGACAGGGAAAGGGGTTCACCCCTCCACTTT | CASSLDRERGSPLHF
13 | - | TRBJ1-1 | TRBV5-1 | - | TGCGCCAGCAGCTCCATAGGAGGCACTGAAGCTTTCTTT | CASSSIGGTEAFF
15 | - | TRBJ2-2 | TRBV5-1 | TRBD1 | TGCGCCAGCAGCAGGGACAGGGGTAACACCGGGGAGCTGTTTTTT | CASSRDRGNTGELFF
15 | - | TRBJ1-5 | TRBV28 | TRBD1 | TGTGCCAGCAGTCCCGGGACAGGGAAGAATCAGCCCCAGCATTTT | CASSPGTGKNQPQHF
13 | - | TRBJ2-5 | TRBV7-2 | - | TGTGCCAGCAGCTTATTTCGTCTGGAGACCCAGTACTTC | CASSLFRLETQYF
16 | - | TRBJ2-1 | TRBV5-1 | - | TGCGCCAGCAGCCTAACCGGGTCTTTAAGGGGTAATGAGCAGTTCTTC | CASSLTGSLRGNEQFF
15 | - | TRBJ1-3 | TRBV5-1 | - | TGCGCCAGCAGCCCGGAGATCATTGGGGGAAACACCATATATTTT | CASSPEIIGGNTIYF
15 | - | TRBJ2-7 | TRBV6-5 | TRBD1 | TGTGCCAGCAGTTTTACCGGGACAGGGGACAACGAGCAGTACTTC | CASSFTGTGDNEQYF
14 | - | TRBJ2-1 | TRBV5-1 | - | TGCGCCAGCAGCCCGCGGGACTTCCCCAATGAGCAGTTCTTC | CASSPRDFPNEQFF
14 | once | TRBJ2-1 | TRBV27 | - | TGTGCCAGCAGTCCCCCCGGACAAGTTGATGAGCAGTTCTTC | CASSPPGQVDEQFF
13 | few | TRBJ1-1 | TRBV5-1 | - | TGCGCCAGCAGCGGCCAGATAAACACTGAAGCTTTCTTT | CASSGQINTEAFF
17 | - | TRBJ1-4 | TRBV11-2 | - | TGTGCCAGCAGCTTAGATTCCGGCAGGGCGCCTCCCGAAAAACTGTTTTTT | CASSLDSGRAPPEKLFF
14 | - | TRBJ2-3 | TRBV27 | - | TGTGCCAGCAGACAATTATTGGCCACAGATACGCAGTATTTT | CASRQLLATDTQYF
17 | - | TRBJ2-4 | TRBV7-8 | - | TGTGCCAGCAGCGTACCAGGTGGCCACGGGAGCAAAAACATTCAGTACTTC | CASSVPGGHGSKNIQYF
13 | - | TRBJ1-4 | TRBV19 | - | TGTGCCAGTACCCGTGGGGGGGGTGAAAAACTGTTTTTT | CASTRGGGEKLFF
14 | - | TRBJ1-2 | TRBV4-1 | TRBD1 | TGCGCCAGCCGAATGGGACAGGGACCGAAAGGCTACACCTTC | CASRMGQGPKGYTF
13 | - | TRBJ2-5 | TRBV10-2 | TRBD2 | TGCGCCAGCGGGGCGGGAGGGCCGGAGACCCAGTACTTC | CASGAGGPETQYF
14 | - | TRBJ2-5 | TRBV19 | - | TGTGCCAGTAGTATAGGAGGCTACCAAGAGACCCAGTACTTC | CASSIGGYQETQYF
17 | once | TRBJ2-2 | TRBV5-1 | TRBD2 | TGCGCCAGCAGCTGGAACCTAGCGGGGGGGAACACCGGGGAGCTGTTTTTT | CASSWNLAGGNTGELFF
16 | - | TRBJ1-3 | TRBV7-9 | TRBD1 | TGTGCCAGCAGCCCCCCCAGCGGACAGGGTGTAAACACCATATATTTT | CASSPPSGQGVNTIYF
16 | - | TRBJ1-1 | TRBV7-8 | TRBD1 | TGTGCCAGCAGCCCCCCGTCTCCAGGGGGTAGGACTGAAGCTTTCTTT | CASSPPSPGGRTEAFF
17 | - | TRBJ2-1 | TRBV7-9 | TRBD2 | TGTGCCAGCAGCCCCCGTCCGGGGGGGCCTGTCTACAATGAGCAGTTCTTC | CASSPRPGGPVYNEQFF
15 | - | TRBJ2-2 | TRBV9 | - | TGTGCCAGCAGCGCCAGGGGTACCGGCACCGGGGAGCTGTTTTTT | CASSARGTGTGELFF
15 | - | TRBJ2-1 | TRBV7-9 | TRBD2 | TGTGCCAGCAGCTTAACCGGTCCTAGCGGGAATGAGCAGTTCTTC | CASSLTGPSGNEQFF
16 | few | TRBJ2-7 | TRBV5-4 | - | TGTGCCAGCAGCTTGGGGGGCTGGGGCAGCTCCTACGAGCAGTACTTC | CASSLGGWGSSYEQYF
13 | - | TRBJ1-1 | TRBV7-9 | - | TGTGCCAGCAGCGCTGTTGGAGGGACTGAAGCTTTCTTT | CASSAVGGTEAFF
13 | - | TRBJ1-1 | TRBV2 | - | TGTGCCAGCATCGACACCCCAAACACTGAAGCTTTCTTT | CASIDTPNTEAFF
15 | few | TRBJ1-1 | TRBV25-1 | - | TGTGCCAGCAGTGAATTGAGGGAGGGCGACACTGAAGCTTTCTTT | CASSELREGDTEAFF
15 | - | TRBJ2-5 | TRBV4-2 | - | TGTGCCAGCAGCCAAGTAAGAGGTCTGGGAGAGACCCAGTACTTC | CASSQVRGLGETQYF